This T cell receptor beta chain was found in a study of beta chain features in type 1 diabetes. The authors sorted CD4+ naive, central memory, regulatory and stem cell-like memory cells via CD45RO/CCR7/CD25/CD127/CD95/CD27. Of the isolated RNA, all was reverse transcribed, and so the sequenced material was expressed TCRB transcripts. Profiling relied on immunoSEQ multiplex PCR, and the TCRdb table lists in-frame clones only, not all of them. The table includes about 400,000 clones, about 12% detected once. The CDR3 has 15 residues. V trimming: 2 bases; J trimming: 6 bases; junction bases outside the gene matches: 9. Germline V gene sequence: CDR1 SGHRS, CDR2 YFSETQ. This clone has more than one count but fewer than ten.

The sequenced sample was naive CD4+ T cells from blood. The TCR sequence derives from a young man in good health. The chain carries TRBV5-1 and TRBJ2-7, with TRBD1 identical over 9 bases. As DNA, the CDR3 is TGCGCCAGCAGCTTCACCGGGACAGGGACGCCCGAGCAGTACTTC. Translation gives CASSFTGTGTPEQYF.